The 28 T cell receptor beta chains below all came from one sample that was sequenced in a study of shared clonotypes between healthy human individuals. Sequencing used immunoSEQ multiplex PCR; TCRdb keeps in-frame clones, though not all of them. The data contain more than 2,000,000 clones, around nine tenths of them singletons. Sequenced sample: naive CD4+ T cells sorted from blood. The subset: CD45RA+ positively selected. The receptors originated from a man younger than 30 in good health.

The rearrangement uses TRBV11-2 and TRBJ1-4, with D uncertain. Germline CDR1 reads SGHAT; CDR2 reads FQNNGV. Deletions cut 4 bases from V and 4 bases from J, with 7 bases between. This CDR3 is 13 amino acids long. The CDR3 spells CASSSGINEKLFF. The CDR3 nucleotides read TGTGCCAGCAGCTCGGGCATTAATGAAAAACTGTTTTTT. The full variable domain, with the rest looked up from reference TRBV11-2 and TRBJ1-4, is EAGVAQSPRYKIIEKRQSVAFWCNPISGHATLYWYQQILGQGPKLLIQFQNNGVVDDSQLPKDRFSAERLKGVDSTLKIQPAKLEDSAVYLCASSSGINEKLFFGSGTQLSVL.

On this clone itself: In the same sample, other DNA sequences code for this CDR3. CDR3 loop: CASSYSGGTDTQYF. CDR3 nucleotides: TGCGCCAGCAGCTATAGCGGCGGCACAGATACGCAGTATTTT. The chain joins TRBV5-1 to TRBJ2-3; tentative D call: TRBD2 (6 bases). The germline V gene has CDR1 SGHRS and CDR2 YFSETQ. V lost 3 bases and J lost 1, with 9 bases in between. The CDR3 totals 14 residues.

This rearrangement joins TRBV2 to TRBJ2-2; TRBD2 aligns across 8 bases. This CDR3 is built from 16 residues. V was pared by 5 bases and J by 0 bases, with 5 bases of the junction left unmatched. Germline assignment: CDR1 SNHLY and CDR2 FYNNEI. The DNA for the CDR3 is TGTGCCAGCAGTTGGAGTAGCGGGGCGAACACCGGGGAGCTGTTTTTT. Translated: CASSWSSGANTGELFF. Drawing the rest from reference TRBV2 and TRBJ2-2, the complete variable domain is EPEVTQTPSHQVTQMGQEVILRCVPISNHLYFYWYRQILGQKVEFLVSFYNNEISEKSEIFDDQFSVERPDGSNFTLKIRSTKLEDSAMYFCASSWSSGANTGELFFGEGSRLTVL.

The chain employs TRBV6-6 and TRBJ2-5; the match to TRBD2 covers 7 bases. The CDR3 is 16 amino acids. Germline CDR1 MNHNY, CDR2 SVGAGI (reference sequence). V was clipped by 2 bases and J by 4 bases; unmatched bases: 10. CDR3 sequence: CASSYLPGGTRETQYF. Here the CDR3 DNA reads TGTGCCAGCAGTTACCTCCCGGGGGGAACCCGAGAGACCCAGTACTTC.

This sequence joins TRBV2 and TRBJ2-5; 7 bases are a match to TRBD1. Germline V gene data show CDR1 as SNHLY and CDR2 as FYNNEI. This CDR3 is 17 amino acids long. Trimming took 6 bases from V and 4 from J; bases not matched to a gene: 17. CDR3 loop: CASRTGQFSIGRETQYF. In nucleotides, the CDR3 is TGTGCCAGCAGGACGGGACAGTTTTCAATAGGGAGAGAGACCCAGTACTTC.

The chain recombines TRBV6-5 with TRBJ2-7; a weak D match, TRBD1 (6 bases). Trimming left V 4 bases short and J 6 bases short, with 7 bases between. Germline V gene data show CDR1 as MNHEY and CDR2 as SVGAGI. The CDR3 has 11 amino acids. CDR3 sequence (DNA): TGTGCCAGCAGTTCAGGGGCCGAGCAGTACTTC. It yields the protein CASSSGAEQYF.

The chain links TRBV7-2 to TRBJ2-7, with 12 bases lining up with TRBD2. The CDR3 has 17 amino acids. The trim removed 0 bases at V and 3 bases at J, leaving 6 bases unmatched. The germline gives CDR1 SGHTA, CDR2 FQGNSA. This CDR3 is CASSLAHGTSGFYEQYF. The CDR3 bases are TGTGCCAGCAGCTTAGCCCACGGGACTAGCGGGTTCTACGAGCAGTACTTC.

The chain uses TRBV30 and TRBJ1-3; D call uncertain. This CDR3 is built from 15 residues. Germline CDR1 is GTSNPN and CDR2 is SVGIG (reference sequence). Trimming left V 0 bases short and J 0 bases short, with 9 bases between. As DNA, the CDR3 is TGTGCCTGGAGTGTAACAGATCTCTCTGGAAACACCATATATTTT. Protein: CAWSVTDLSGNTIYF. Full variable domain (rest looked up from reference TRBV30 and TRBJ1-3): SQTIHQWPATLVQPVGSPLSLECTVEGTSNPNLYWYRQAAGRGLQLLFYSVGIGQISSEVPQNLSASRPQDRQFILSSKKLLLSDSGFYLCAWSVTDLSGNTIYFGEGSWLTVV.

V and J are TRBV2 and TRBJ1-3; D call uncertain. The length of the CDR3 is 16 residues. Trimming left V 3 bases short and J 0 bases short, with 12 bases between. Germline CDR1 SNHLY, CDR2 FYNNEI. The CDR3 coding sequence is TGTGCCAGCAGTGACCAAAGTGGTGGCTCTGGAAACACCATATATTTT. Translating it yields CASSDQSGGSGNTIYF.

The chain combines TRBV10-3 with TRBJ1-6; D is uncertain. V was clipped by 8 bases and J by 14 bases, with 16 bases between them. The CDR3 spans 12 residues. CDR1 is ENHRY and CDR2 is SYGVKD in the germline V gene. The CDR3 bases are TGTGCCATCGCTGAAATCCAGGCGGCCCTCCACTTT. Encoded protein: CAIAEIQAALHF.

This rearrangement joins TRBV27 to TRBJ2-7; D might be TRBD2 (5 bases). Between the trimmed V and J ends, which lost 5 bases and 2 bases, there was a span of 10 bases. Germline CDR1 reads MNHEY; CDR2 reads SMNVEV (reference sequence). This CDR3 is 13 amino acids long. CDR3 nucleotides: TGTGCCAGCAGTGGTCGGCGGGCCTACGAGCAGTACTTC. It specifies CASSGRRAYEQYF.

The chain is built from TRBV14 and TRBJ2-2; no reliable D call. Germline V CDR1 and CDR2: SGHDN, FVKESK. CDR3 size: 11 residues. V was clipped by 2 bases and J by 10 bases, with 5 bases between them. The DNA for the CDR3 is TGTGCCAGCAGCCAACTGGTGGAGCTGTTTTTT. Residues: CASSQLVELFF.

In DNA form, the CDR3 reads TGTGCCAGCAGCAGAGGACAGACAGGGGATGGTTCACCCCTCCACTTT. This encodes CASSRGQTGDGSPLHF. The chain links TRBV13 to TRBJ1-6, with 8 nucleotides matching TRBD1. The CDR3 has 16 amino acids. Looked up from germline, CDR1 is PRHDT and CDR2 is FYEKMQ (reference sequence). The V and J ends lost 5 bases and 9 bases, in that order; junction bases with no gene match: 12.

Concerning this clone itself: This same CDR3 is encoded by further DNA sequences in the sample. The chain's CDR3 is CSAGGADGYTF. CDR3 bases: TGCAGCGCAGGGGGCGCGGATGGCTACACCTTC. This chain links TRBV29-1 with TRBJ1-2; 8 nucleotides align to TRBD1. CDR1 is SQVTM, CDR2 ANQGSEA, per germline. This CDR3 has 11 residues. V lost 7 bases and J lost 6; bases outside the gene matches: 4.

As to this clone: Additional DNA sequences in this sample encode the identical CDR3. The chain has TRBV2 and TRBJ2-1, with 14 bases aligning to TRBD2. Germline V gene sequence: CDR1 SNHLY, CDR2 FYNNEI. This CDR3 contains 15 residues. After removal of 6 bases from V and 3 bases from J, the junction contained 1 base not matched to a gene. CDR3 in DNA: TGTGCCAGCAGGGGGACTAGCGGGGGCTACAATGAGCAGTTCTTC. It specifies CASRGTSGGYNEQFF.

The gene calls are TRBV6-6 and TRBJ1-1, with D unresolved. This CDR3 is 12 amino acids long. Trimming cost V 8 bases and J 1 base, with 8 bases left between them. Germline V gene lookup returns CDR1 MNHNY and CDR2 SVGAGI (reference sequence). The CDR3 bases are TGTGCCAGCCTTGACACGAACACTGAAGCTTTCTTT. This codes for CASLDTNTEAFF.

The rearrangement links TRBV25-1 to TRBJ2-1, with TRBD2 identical over 7 bases. This CDR3 has 17 residues. Per the germline V gene, CDR1 is MGHDK and CDR2 is SYGVNS. Germline trimming cut 4 bases from V and 8 bases from J; bases unmatched to any gene: 17. The CDR3 loop reads CASSGSRGSSVMYEQFF. In nucleotides, the CDR3 is TGTGCCAGCAGTGGGTCCCGCGGGAGTTCAGTTATGTATGAGCAGTTCTTC.

This clone was recorded once. The CDR3 nucleotides read TGTGCCAGCTCTCCAATTAGTAGCGAATACGAGCAGTACTTC. Amino acids: CASSPISSEYEQYF. The rearrangement uses TRBV18 and TRBJ2-7; D is perhaps TRBD2 (5 bases). The germline V gene encodes CDR1 KGHSH and CDR2 LQKENI. The ends were cut back, 6 bases at V and 4 bases at J, with 16 bases in the middle. There are 14 residues in the CDR3.

V gene TRBV15 combines with J gene TRBJ2-1, with D possibly matching TRBD1 (5 bases). This CDR3 contains 16 residues. Germline assignment: CDR1 LNHNV and CDR2 YYDKDF (reference sequence). The V end lost 2 bases, the J end lost 6 bases, and 17 bases lay between the germline ends. The CDR3 loop is CATSRPQGLGFNEQFF. Written as DNA, the CDR3 is TGTGCCACCAGCAGACCTCAGGGCCTGGGCTTCAATGAGCAGTTCTTC.

The V and J genes are TRBV5-4 and TRBJ2-6; weak D call: TRBD2 (5 bases). This CDR3 spans 16 amino acids. V lost 0 bases to trimming and J lost 3 bases, with 10 bases between them. Germline V lookup: CDR1 SGHNT, CDR2 YYREEE (reference sequence). The CDR3 reads CASSLGGQDGANVLTF. CDR3 nucleotides: TGTGCCAGCAGCTTGGGCGGGCAGGATGGGGCCAACGTCCTGACTTTC.

The chain joins TRBV30 to TRBJ2-2; D remains unclear. The CDR3 is 16 residues long. The germline CDR1 and CDR2 sequences are GTSNPN and SVGIG (reference sequence). Trimming took off 3 bases at V and 6 bases at J, with 20 bases between the two ends. Here the CDR3 reads CAWRSRAVSRSGELFF. Here the CDR3 DNA reads TGTGCCTGGAGGTCCCGGGCCGTCAGTCGGTCCGGGGAGCTGTTTTTT.

V and J are TRBV5-4 and TRBJ1-2; the match to TRBD1 covers 8 bases. The J segment lost 3 bases and the V segment lost 1 base, leaving 5 bases of the junction unmatched. Germline lookup yields CDR1 SGHNT and CDR2 YYREEE (reference sequence). CDR3 length equals 15 residues. As DNA, the CDR3 is TGTGCCAGCAGCTTGCGGCAGGGGGCCGACTATGGCTACACCTTC. This gives the protein CASSLRQGADYGYTF.

Points on this clone: Other DNA sequences in this sample translate to the same CDR3. The V call is TRBV19, the J call TRBJ1-2; 9 bases are shared with TRBD1. This CDR3 comprises 13 residues. The germline V gene encodes CDR1 LNHDA and CDR2 SQIVND (reference sequence). V was clipped by 8 bases and J by 2 bases; unmatched bases: 3. CDR3 nucleotides: TGTGCCAGTGGCGGACAGGGGAACTATGGCTACACCTTC. Translated, it gives CASGGQGNYGYTF. Combining the CDR3 with reference TRBV19 and TRBJ1-2 gives the whole variable domain DGGITQSPKYLFRKEGQNVTLSCEQNLNHDAMYWYRQDPGQGLRLIYYSQIVNDFQKGDIAEGYSVSREKKESFPLTVTSAQKNPTAFYLCASGGQGNYGYTFGSGTRLTVV.

This clone was picked up a small number of times. This chain joins TRBV5-4 and TRBJ1-6; D gene unclear. Germline CDR1 and CDR2: SGHNT and YYREEE (reference sequence). V lost 3 bases, J lost 9 bases, and 19 bases lay in between. The CDR3 length is 16 residues. The CDR3 region has the DNA TGTGCCAGCAGCTGGGATGGGGAGGGTGTCAGTTCACCCCTCCACTTT. Its protein is CASSWDGEGVSSPLHF.

The chain has TRBV7-2 and TRBJ2-1; 9 nucleotides match TRBD2. Germline CDR1 is SGHTA and CDR2 is FQGNSA. V was clipped by 4 bases and J by 2 bases; unmatched bases: 9. The CDR3 runs to 17 residues. The CDR3 reads CASSSQTIAGAYNEQFF. In nucleotides, the CDR3 is TGTGCCAGCAGCTCCCAGACTATAGCGGGAGCCTACAATGAGCAGTTCTTC.

V and J are TRBV6-1 and TRBJ2-6; TRBD2 aligns across 8 bases. Germline CDR1 MNHNS, CDR2 SASEGT. The V gene end was trimmed by 8 bases and the J gene end by 8 bases; junction bases not matched to a gene: 2. This CDR3 is built from 12 residues. The CDR3 region has the DNA TGTGCCAGCCGGGGGGGAACCAACGTCCTGACTTTC. Amino acid sequence: CASRGGTNVLTF.

The J gene is TRBJ2-7, the V gene TRBV2, with 13 bases fitting TRBD2. J lost 4 bases, V lost 7 bases, and 4 bases had no gene match. CDR3 length: 14 amino acids. CDR1 is SNHLY and CDR2 is FYNNEI in the germline V gene. CDR3 in DNA: TGTGCCAGCAAAGGACTAGCGGGAGAATACGAGCAGTACTTC. This encodes CASKGLAGEYEQYF.

The chain recombines TRBV7-8 with TRBJ1-6, with 10 bases matching TRBD1. The CDR3 has 17 residues. CDR1 and CDR2 from the germline V gene are SGHVS and FQNEAQ. The V gene end was trimmed by 5 bases and the J gene end by 6 bases; junction bases not matched to a gene: 10. CDR3 loop: CASSIAGTGVSNSPLHF. Written as DNA, the CDR3 is TGTGCCAGCAGCATCGCAGGGACAGGGGTCAGTAATTCACCCCTCCACTTT.